This TCR beta chain was sequenced for a study of blood T cell repertoires in COVID-19. Across the whole study: PBMCs, B-cell-depleted T cells, or T cells were the source of the cDNA or gDNA that made up the material.

Germline-derived CDR1 and CDR2 are SGHDT and YYEEEE. The ends were cut back, 3 bases at V and 4 bases at J, with 17 bases in the middle. This CDR3 comprises 16 residues. The authors' processing: By means of reference gene primer amplification, nucleated cell counts were estimated. Data came from immunoSEQ multiplex PCR; TCRdb stores just in-frame clones and leaves some out. V and J calls and clone size come straight from that table; D and trimming were deduced from the DNA. The sample records about 25,000 clones, approximately 86% being singletons. This clonotype was obtained from a man in his fifties or sixties with active COVID-19. The chain employs TRBV5-6 and TRBJ1-3; unclear D gene. Sequenced material: peripheral blood. Written as DNA, the CDR3 is TGTGCCAGCAGCTCTCGGTACCTAACGGGGGGAAACACCATATATTTT. Its translation is CASSSRYLTGGNTIYF.